Listed here are 13 T cell receptor beta chains from one sample, sequenced in a study of human T cells and chemical hapten exposure. Time point defined: pre-sensitization, week 0. Treatment of the sample: therapeutic diphenylcyclopropenone sensitization with weekly scalp DPC. TCRdb recomputed calls from the RACE reads with MiXCR, one row per CDR3 protein. This repertoire shows over 300,000 distinct CDR3 sequences, about 5.1% found once; its top ten account for just over 2.5%. The specimen comprised whole blood, sampled in connection with sensitization to the hapten diphenylcyclopropenone (DPC). Receptors were obtained from a woman in her forties or fifties with alopecia areata. Some clones in this sample may be carry-over from other donors' samples.

There are many counts of this clonotype. J is TRBJ2-1 and V is TRBV11-3, with D perhaps matching TRBD2 (5 bases). Germline loops: CDR1 SGHNT, CDR2 YENEEA. The V gene lost 0 bases and the J gene lost 8 bases, with 11 bases spanning the gap. The CDR3 length is 14 residues. This chain's CDR3 is CASSLDSGSDEQFF. In DNA form, the CDR3 reads TGTGCCAGCAGCTTAGATAGTGGGAGCGATGAGCAGTTCTTC.

V and J are TRBV6-6 and TRBJ2-3, with D possibly called TRBD1 or TRBD2 (5 bases each). The germline V gene encodes CDR1 MNHNY and CDR2 SVGAGI (reference sequence). V was cut by 6 bases and J by 5 bases, with 18 bases left in between. This CDR3 has 15 amino acids. Written as DNA, the CDR3 is TGTGCCAGCAGCGTCGGGGCTCGGGCGCGAGATACGCAGTATTTT. Protein sequence: CASSVGARARDTQYF.

Only a few counts were recorded for this clonotype. This chain links TRBV4-2 with TRBJ2-7, with D possibly TRBD2 on 5 matching bases. Trimming removed 1 base at V and 7 bases at J, with 14 bases between. In germline, CDR1 is LGHNA, CDR2 YNFKEQ. The CDR3 loop spans 14 amino acids. CDR3 coding DNA: TGTGCCAGCAGCCAAGCCCGGGCGGCGGGTGAGCAGTACTTC. It specifies CASSQARAAGEQYF.

Ten or more counts support this clonotype. The chain uses TRBV6-5 and TRBJ1-5, with 7 positions matching TRBD1. The CDR3 has 15 amino acids. The ends lost 5 bases at V and 7 bases at J; junction bases unmatched: 11. Per the germline V gene, CDR1 is MNHEY and CDR2 is SVGAGI. The CDR3 DNA reads as TGTGCCAGCAGTAAGGTTGGGACAGCAGTACAGCCCCAGCATTTT. It is translated as CASSKVGTAVQPQHF.

This clonotype appeared a few times. The chain recombines TRBV28 with TRBJ2-1; 16 bases fit TRBD2. Trimming cost V 7 bases and J 8 bases; bases outside gene matches: 17. Germline V lookup: CDR1 MDHEN, CDR2 SYDVKM. The CDR3 runs to 19 residues. In DNA, the CDR3 is TGTGCCAGCAACACCCTCGCCGGGACTAGCGGGAGGGCCGGGGATGAGCAGTTCTTC. Amino acid sequence: CASNTLAGTSGRAGDEQFF.

The chain has TRBV3-1 and TRBJ1-5; no firm D call. V was clipped by 5 bases and J by 7 bases, with 12 bases between them. The CDR3 runs 13 residues. Germline values: CDR1 LGHDT, CDR2 YNNKEL (reference sequence). In DNA, the CDR3 is TGTGCCAGCAGCTCATACGAAGACCAGCCCCAGCATTTT. Encoded protein: CASSSYEDQPQHF.

There are many counts of this clonotype. The chain couples TRBV28 to TRBJ1-2; D gene unclear. Germline values: CDR1 MDHEN, CDR2 SYDVKM. V was shortened by 6 bases and J by 4 bases, with 6 bases between the two germline ends. This CDR3 is built from 11 residues. This CDR3 reads CASSHSYGYTF. The CDR3, as DNA: TGTGCCAGCAGCCACAGCTATGGCTACACCTTC.

This clonotype came up a few times. This chain links TRBV9 with TRBJ1-1, with a tentative D call TRBD1 (5 bases). The germline V gene has CDR1 SGDLS and CDR2 YYNGEE. This CDR3 has 12 residues. With 6 bases removed from V and 1 base from J, the gap between germline ends came to 7 bases. Written as DNA, the CDR3 is TGTGCCAGCACAGGGACGAACACTGAAGCTTTCTTT. Residues: CASTGTNTEAFF.

This clonotype showed up many times. The rearrangement links TRBV6-1 to TRBJ1-1; D remains ambiguous. Deletions cut 4 bases from V and 2 bases from J, with 5 bases between. Per the germline V gene, CDR1 is MNHNS and CDR2 is SASEGT. The CDR3 consists of 12 residues. The CDR3 is CASSAGNTEAFF. The CDR3 nucleotides read TGTGCCAGCAGTGCAGGAAACACTGAAGCTTTCTTT.

This clonotype was counted ten times or more. V gene TRBV6-2 or TRBV6-3 combines with J gene TRBJ1-5; D perhaps matches TRBD1 (6 bases). The CDR3 is 13 amino acids. V lost 7 bases, J lost 2 bases, and 9 bases lay in between. CDR1 and CDR2 from the germline V gene are MNHEY and SVGEGT. The CDR3 reads CASIGQRNQPQHF. The DNA of the CDR3 is TGTGCCAGCATAGGACAGCGCAATCAGCCCCAGCATTTT.

This clonotype was found many times. The chain uses TRBV4-2 and TRBJ2-1, with 9 bases matching TRBD2. The length of the CDR3 is 16 residues. The trim removed 5 bases at V and 5 bases at J, leaving 10 bases unmatched. Per germline, CDR1 LGHNA and CDR2 YNFKEQ. The CDR3 region is CASSELSGGHNNEQFF. Written as DNA, the CDR3 is TGTGCCAGCAGCGAGCTGAGCGGGGGGCACAACAATGAGCAGTTCTTC.

The chain carries TRBV6-5 and TRBJ2-7; D is possibly TRBD1 or TRBD2 (5 bases each). CDR3 length equals 12 residues. The V end lost 10 bases, the J end lost 7 bases, and 17 bases lay between the germline ends. Per the germline V gene, CDR1 is MNHEY and CDR2 is SVGAGI. The CDR3 nucleotides are TGTGCCACCAGAGAAGGGGAGCGGGAGCAGTACTTC. Encoded protein: CATREGEREQYF.

The sample holds a few counts of this clonotype. V gene TRBV5-1 combines with J gene TRBJ1-2, with D hard to call. CDR1 SGHRS and CDR2 YFSETQ come from the germline V gene. Trimming took 4 bases from V and 0 from J, leaving 13 bases between them. The CDR3 covers 15 residues. CDR3 nucleotide sequence: TGCGCCAGCAGCGCGGCGGTGATCGCTAACTATGGCTACACCTTC. This sequence encodes CASSAAVIANYGYTF.